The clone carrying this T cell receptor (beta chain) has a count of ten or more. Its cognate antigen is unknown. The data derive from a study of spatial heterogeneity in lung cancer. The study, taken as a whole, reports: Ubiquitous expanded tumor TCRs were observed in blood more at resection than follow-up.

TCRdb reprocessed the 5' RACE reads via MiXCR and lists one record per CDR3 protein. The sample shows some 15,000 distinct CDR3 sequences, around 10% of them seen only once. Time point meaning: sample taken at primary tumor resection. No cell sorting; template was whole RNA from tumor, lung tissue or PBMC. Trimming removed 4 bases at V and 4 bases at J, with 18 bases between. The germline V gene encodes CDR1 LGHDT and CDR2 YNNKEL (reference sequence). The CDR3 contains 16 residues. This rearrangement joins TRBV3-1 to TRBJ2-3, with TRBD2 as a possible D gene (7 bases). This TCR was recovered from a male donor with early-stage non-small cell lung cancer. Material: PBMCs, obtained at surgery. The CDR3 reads CASSLRGLAASDTQYF. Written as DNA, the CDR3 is TGTGCCAGCAGCCTCAGGGGTCTAGCGGCCTCAGATACGCAGTATTTT.